The TCR beta chain described here comes from a study of blood T cells in healthy people across ages. V lost 2 bases, J lost 4 bases, and 17 bases lay in between. The CDR3 runs to 15 residues. In germline, CDR1 is GTSNPN, CDR2 SVGIG (reference sequence). The use of a sample-barcoded 5' primer and a J-beta primer mix characterized a second PCR of about 7 to 12 cycles. TCRdb itself ran the 5' RACE reads through MiXCR, one entry per CDR3 protein. This sample has 900,000 to 950,000 distinct CDR3 sequences, with just under 30% found just once. The same specimen was also included in a second study, on T cells of mothers and their children. That publication notes: In each mother, TCR beta CDR3 reads exceeded 8.5 million; in each child, they numbered 3 million to 3.5 million. Slightly higher but non-significant overlap marked related mother-child pairs versus unrelated pairs. Persistent microchimeric T cell clones were sought, and none were detected.

This chain connects TRBV30 to TRBJ2-5; D is possibly TRBD1 (6 bases). Material: blood. The source is a woman aged 40 to 50 in good health. The CDR3 DNA reads as TGTGCCTGGAGTACTAGGGGGTTAAGGCGAGAGACCCAGTACTTC. It encodes CAWSTRGLRRETQYF.